The present entry profiles one T cell receptor beta chain with its context. The data were taken from a study of blood T cell repertoires in COVID-19. As for the study in general: There were acute and convalescent COVID-19 samples, and they came from the United States, Italy and Spain.

Generated by immunoSEQ multiplex PCR, the TCRdb table keeps only in-frame clones and is missing some. The sample has some 150,000 clones, over 75% seen once; the top ten hold roughly 1.2%. This receptor was identified in a woman in her 30s with acute COVID-19. The sample comprised PBMCs or T cells enriched from blood (not recorded which).

This CDR3 is CASSPLLETQYF. The CDR3 nucleotides read TGTGCCAGCTCACCACTTCTAGAGACCCAGTACTTC. The chain uses TRBV18 and TRBJ2-5; D is unclear. Trimming took off 1 base at V and 4 bases at J, with 4 bases between the two ends. Germline V gene sequence: CDR1 KGHSH, CDR2 LQKENI. The CDR3 is 12 amino acids.